This record covers a single T cell receptor (beta chain). Its antigen is undetermined. Both CD4+ and CD8+ T cells were separated by sorting PBMCs. Reverse transcribed after extraction, RNA yielded cDNA as the sequencing template. The data were produced by immunoSEQ multiplex PCR, yet TCRdb's version contains in-frame clones alone and is incomplete. The sample holds over 85,000 clones, around 45% seen once. This sample was included in a study of CD8+ T cells in alopecia areata. Study background: Treatment comprised oral tofacitinib, 5 to 10 mg twice daily, in treated patients. Study results and limitations: Shared TCR sequences were less clear between patients than in mice, possibly partly from HLA diversity.

The CDR3 totals 17 residues. V lost 2 bases and J lost 4, with 15 bases in between. The V gene's germline CDR1 is SGHVS and CDR2 FNYEAQ. Source material: CD4+ T cells sorted from blood. This TCR derives from a human donor with alopecia areata. The chain joins TRBV7-6 to TRBJ2-6; no clear D gene. CDR3 sequence: CASSLIGSLSGANVLTF. The CDR3, as DNA: TGTGCCAGCAGCTTAATCGGCAGCCTGTCAGGGGCCAACGTCCTGACTTTC.